The rows below give T cell receptor beta chains drawn from one sample of a study of T cells in Graves' hyperthyroidism and ophthalmopathy. In TCRdb, the multiplex PCR reads were re-called with MiXCR into one record per CDR3 protein. In the table there are roughly 800,000 distinct CDR3 sequences, 38% of which are singletons. The sample consisted of blood. These receptors all stem from a man aged 18 to 30 with Graves' hyperthyroidism. Both conserved end residues are part of each CDR3. The D gene is left open where the match is weak. Clone size is stated in some rows and not others, as once, few, many or a class when expanded.

V gene	clone size	D gene	J gene	CDR3 DNA	CDR3 protein
TRBV7-9	NA	TRBD2	TRBJ2-7	TGTGCCAGCAGCCACGGGGGAGGGCGGGTATACGAGCAGTACTTC	CASSHGGGRVYEQYF
TRBV10-3	many	NA	TRBJ1-4	TGTGCCGTTCTTGGGCTTAATGAAAAACTGTTTTTT	CAVLGLNEKLFF
TRBV11-2	NA	TRBD1	TRBJ2-5	TGTGCCAGCAGCCAACAAGGGACAGGGGAAGTAGGGACCCAGTACTTC	CASSQQGTGEVGTQYF
TRBV7-9	many	NA	TRBJ1-2	TGTGCCAGCAGCTTAGGACACCAGGGCTACACCTTC	CASSLGHQGYTF
TRBV12-3/TRBV12-4	NA	TRBD2	TRBJ2-3	TGTGCCAGCAGTTTGGGGACTAGCGTAGATACGCAGTATTTT	CASSLGTSVDTQYF
TRBV7-9	few	TRBD1	TRBJ2-5	TGTGCCAGCAGCTTAGCGGCCGGGACAGGGGGTGGAACGGAGACCCAGTACTTC	CASSLAAGTGGGTETQYF
TRBV10-2	NA	NA	TRBJ2-3	TGTGCCAGCAGCACCCGGGGGGCCCACACAGATACGCAGTATTTT	CASSTRGAHTDTQYF
TRBV9	NA	NA	TRBJ2-2	TGTGCCAGCAGCGCTAACATCAGGGGGAACACCGGGGAGCTGTTTTTT	CASSANIRGNTGELFF
TRBV6-1	few	TRBD1	TRBJ1-5	TGTGCCAGCAGTTCGGGACAGGGGAAAGATCAGCCCCAGCATTTT	CASSSGQGKDQPQHF
TRBV18	once	NA	TRBJ1-6	TGTGCCAGCTCACCGGCACAGGGTGGTTCACCCCTCCACTTT	CASSPAQGGSPLHF
TRBV11-2	few	NA	TRBJ1-1	TGTGCCAGCAGCTTAGGGGGACGGGGCAGCACTGAAGCTTTCTTT	CASSLGGRGSTEAFF
TRBV7-9	NA	TRBD2	TRBJ2-7	TGTGCCAGCAGCCAAAGCTCCGGGACTAGGAAGGGCGAGCAGTACTTC	CASSQSSGTRKGEQYF
TRBV5-5	few	NA	TRBJ1-2	TGTGCCAGCACCGCCGCGGCAGGGGAGGGCAACTATGGCTACACCTTC	CASTAAAGEGNYGYTF
TRBV10-3	many	TRBD1	TRBJ1-2	TGTGCCGCCGCAGGGGGCGGGTATGGCTACACCTTC	CAAAGGGYGYTF
TRBV7-8	NA	NA	TRBJ2-5	TGTGCCAGCAGCTTAGCGGAGGATTCACGGTACTTC	CASSLAEDSRYF
TRBV6-5	NA	TRBD2	TRBJ2-7	TGTGCCAGCAGTCCCTCGGGAGGAGGTACGGACGAGCAGTACTTC	CASSPSGGGTDEQYF
TRBV7-8	NA	TRBD1	TRBJ1-4	TGTGCCAGCAGGCCCCATCGAGGCAGGGGGCGGGAAAAACTGTTTTTT	CASRPHRGRGREKLFF
TRBV5-1	NA	TRBD1	TRBJ1-1	TGCGCCAGCCAACCAGGGACAGGGAACACTGAAGCTTTCTTT	CASQPGTGNTEAFF
TRBV7-9	NA	NA	TRBJ1-2	TGTGCCAGCAGTGAATTAGGGGAATTGAGCTATGGCTACACCTTC	CASSELGELSYGYTF
TRBV7-9	NA	NA	TRBJ1-2	TGTGCCAGCAGCTCCGGAAGACAGACCTCTAACTATGGCTACACCTTC	CASSSGRQTSNYGYTF
TRBV10-3	NA	TRBD1	TRBJ2-7	TGTGCCAGCAGTTACCTCAGACGAAGGGACAGGAGCTACGAGCAGTACTTC	CASSYLRRRDRSYEQYF
TRBV7-2	NA	TRBD2	TRBJ2-7	TGTGCCAGCAGCTTGCAGACTAGCGCCACTACCTACGAGCAGTACTTC	CASSLQTSATTYEQYF
TRBV20-1	NA	NA	TRBJ1-1	TGCAGTGCCCGGGCCCTAAACGATCCATACACTGAAGCTTTCTTT	CSARALNDPYTEAFF
TRBV20-1	many	TRBD2	TRBJ2-5	TGCAGTGCCCTGGGACTAGCGGGAGTCGGAGAGACCCAGTACTTC	CSALGLAGVGETQYF
TRBV20-1	many	NA	TRBJ2-7	TGCAGTGCTAGAGAACACAGGGCAGGGTACGAGCAGTACTTC	CSAREHRAGYEQYF
TRBV24-1	many	NA	TRBJ2-2	TGTGCCACCAGGGAACCAAACACCGGGGAGCTGTTTTTT	CATREPNTGELFF
TRBV9	few	NA	TRBJ2-7	TGTGCCAGCAGCGTAGAGGCAGGCCTCTACGAGCAGTACTTC	CASSVEAGLYEQYF
TRBV20-1	NA	NA	TRBJ2-5	TGCAGTGCTAGATCCAGGGCAAGCGGCCAAGAGACCCGGTACTTC	CSARSRASGQETRYF
TRBV20-1	NA	NA	TRBJ2-7	TGCAGTGCTAGAGATTCCGGATATTTCTACGAGCAGTACTTC	CSARDSGYFYEQYF
TRBV29-1	NA	TRBD1	TRBJ1-1	TGCAGCGAAACCACAGGGGCGGCTGAAGCTTTCTTT	CSETTGAAEAFF
TRBV10-2	NA	TRBD2	TRBJ2-7	TGCGCCAGCAGGGCTCTAGCGGGGGCCCCTTACGAGCAGTACTTC	CASRALAGAPYEQYF
TRBV10-2	few	NA	TRBJ2-7	TGCGCCAGCAGCGAGACCTACTCCTACGAGCAGTACTTC	CASSETYSYEQYF
TRBV25-1	NA	TRBD2	TRBJ2-7	TGTGCCAGCAGTGCTAGCGGGTTATACGAGCAGTACTTC	CASSASGLYEQYF
TRBV9	NA	NA	TRBJ1-4	TGTGCCAGCAGCACCCAGGGCGTTCCGGGGACGAATGAAAAACTGTTTTTT	CASSTQGVPGTNEKLFF
TRBV2	many	TRBD2	TRBJ2-5	TGTGCCAGCAGGGGACTAGCGGGAGTAGAGACCCAGTACTTC	CASRGLAGVETQYF
TRBV12-3/TRBV12-4	few	NA	TRBJ1-1	TGTGCCACCTCACCCGGGGCTAACACTGAAGCTTTCTTT	CATSPGANTEAFF
TRBV25-1	many	TRBD1	TRBJ2-7	TGTGCCAGCAGTCCCATTGGGGACAGCTACGAGCAGTACTTC	CASSPIGDSYEQYF
TRBV19	NA	NA	TRBJ1-5	TGTGCCAGTAGTATGTCCCTGGGGACTAGCAATCAGCCCCAGCATTTT	CASSMSLGTSNQPQHF
TRBV6-5	few	NA	TRBJ1-4	TGTGCCAGCAGTCCTGGACGGGGGAATGAAAAACTGTTTTTT	CASSPGRGNEKLFF
TRBV7-2	NA	NA	TRBJ1-1	TGTGCCAGCAGCCGACTAAGTGGGCCGAACACTGAAGCTTTCTTT	CASSRLSGPNTEAFF
TRBV25-1	NA	TRBD1	TRBJ2-7	TGTGCCAGCAGTGACCCGGGACAGTCCAAGGGTGAGCAGTACTTC	CASSDPGQSKGEQYF
TRBV5-1	few	TRBD1	TRBJ2-5	TGCGCCAGCAGCCAGACAGGGGTTCGAGGGGAGACCCAGTACTTC	CASSQTGVRGETQYF
TRBV10-3	NA	NA	TRBJ2-7	TGTGCCAGCAGTAGATCGGGGGCCTTAAACGAGCAGTACTTC	CASSRSGALNEQYF
TRBV29-1	many	TRBD1	TRBJ1-1	TGCAGCGTTGAACCAAGACAGGGGGACTACACTGAAGCTTTCTTT	CSVEPRQGDYTEAFF
TRBV9	many	NA	TRBJ1-1	TGTGCCAGCAGCGTGACACACGGGAACACTGAAGCTTTCTTT	CASSVTHGNTEAFF
TRBV14	many	NA	TRBJ1-1	TGTGCCAGCAGCCTACGCAGGGCAGGGGCTGAAGCTTTCTTT	CASSLRRAGAEAFF
TRBV12-3/TRBV12-4	NA	NA	TRBJ2-2	TGTGCCAGCAGTGGAGACTATAATCTAGGCGGGGAGCTGTTTTTT	CASSGDYNLGGELFF
TRBV9	NA	NA	TRBJ1-3	TGTGCCAGCGGTTCCTCTTTGGGGTCCGGAAACACCATATATTTT	CASGSSLGSGNTIYF
TRBV5-1	NA	NA	TRBJ2-7	TGCGCCAGCAGCTTGGACCCGGGGGCAAACTACGAGCAGTACTTC	CASSLDPGANYEQYF
TRBV7-9	NA	NA	TRBJ2-7	TGTGCCAGCAACATCGGGTCAGAGCAGTACTTC	CASNIGSEQYF
TRBV20-1	few	NA	TRBJ1-1	TGCAGTGCCCCCCTCCCCAGGGGTACTACTGAAGCTTTCTTT	CSAPLPRGTTEAFF
TRBV11-1	NA	NA	TRBJ1-4	TGTGCCAGCAGCTTTGCAGGTGCTAATGGAAAACTGTTTTTT	CASSFAGANGKLFF
TRBV6-5	NA	NA	TRBJ1-1	TGTGCCAGCAGGACCAGTATCACTGAAGCTTTCTTT	CASRTSITEAFF
TRBV29-1	NA	TRBD1	TRBJ1-6	TGCAGCCAAGGACAGGGGGCGAATTCACCCCTCCACTTT	CSQGQGANSPLHF